A selection of T cell receptor beta chains follows, all from one sample in a study of Ad26.COV2.S vaccination and SARS-CoV-2 variants. The protocol was immunoSEQ multiplex PCR, while the TCRdb copy is restricted to in-frame clones and leaves out a portion. The sample has about 180,000 clones, roughly nine tenths seen once. Here the sequenced sample was peripheral blood, taken after recovery from COVID-19. The receptor set was obtained from a human donor who had recovered from COVID-19. Each CDR3 is given without its conserved first and last residue.

V	J	CDR3
TRBV3-1/TRBV3-2	TRBJ2-7	ASSESRDRPTPLSYEQY
TRBV12-3/TRBV12-4	TRBJ2-3	ASKESVDTQY
TRBV7-8	TRBJ2-1	ASSLARTPNNEQF
TRBV19	TRBJ2-7	ASSTWTGKDEQY
TRBV6-1	TRBJ2-3	ASSEASRGGGDTQY
TRBV6-6	TRBJ2-7	ASSYGGTGSYEQY
TRBV29-1	TRBJ2-1	SVPGTRGHNEQF
TRBV7-7	TRBJ2-1	ASSLGAGGYNEQF
TRBV9	TRBJ2-3	ASSPPSGGGTDTQY
TRBV2	TRBJ2-7	ASITGRAGQSYEQY
TRBV19	TRBJ1-1	ASSYSGTGGTEAF
TRBV15	TRBJ2-3	ATRRSSTDTQY
TRBV6-5	TRBJ2-7	ASSTQSSGRPRQY
TRBV7-2	TRBJ2-3	ASSPGLAADTQY
TRBV11-3	TRBJ2-1	ASSFGAGGYNNEQF
TRBV28	TRBJ1-3	ASLEGQENTIY
TRBV2	TRBJ2-2	ASSEREGGGRAGELF
TRBV5-6	TRBJ2-5	ASSLPGGQETQY
TRBV5-5	TRBJ2-5	ASSSYSTGGPETQY
TRBV2	TRBJ1-2	ATWGRRGYT
TRBV5-4	TRBJ2-1	ASSQTGGLYNEQF
TRBV29-1	TRBJ2-4	SVRWVAKNIQY
TRBV6-4	TRBJ2-7	ASSDFYEQY
TRBV7-3	TRBJ2-7	ASSNTPRDIFPYYSYEQY
TRBV27	TRBJ1-1	ASSSFAEAF
TRBV30	TRBJ2-5	APESWREWVTQY
TRBV7-9	TRBJ2-1	ASSYNNEQF
TRBV7-2	TRBJ2-5	ASSLWAAGGKETQY
TRBV11-2	TRBJ1-1	ASTPDRTNTEAF
TRBV5-1	TRBJ2-1	ASSSPAGDYNEQF
TRBV6-1	TRBJ1-1	ASSERQGDTEAF
TRBV5-1	TRBJ1-1	ASSSLGILNTEAF
TRBV27	TRBJ1-5	ASSSSLGGLQPQH
TRBV9	TRBJ2-3	ASSVTTGGYYTDTQY
TRBV7-8	TRBJ2-1	ASSLNWDIYNEQF
TRBV7-9	TRBJ2-5	ASSFTRPETQY
TRBV19	TRBJ1-2	ASIGQGIFGYT
TRBV13	TRBJ1-6	ASSARRVTPNSPLH
TRBV7-9	TRBJ1-1	ASSLGVGRVGTEAF
TRBV19	TRBJ2-5	ASSGTVIFPLETQY
TRBV11-2	TRBJ1-1	ASSLDHSEAF
TRBV11-2	TRBJ2-7	ASSLGTRGSYEQY
TRBV3-1/TRBV3-2	TRBJ2-1	ASSLAGSGIYNEQF
TRBV3-1/TRBV3-2	TRBJ2-5	ASSPTLAGGLETQY
TRBV25-1	TRBJ2-7	ASSDGFLRGSIKQY
TRBV28	TRBJ2-5	ASSLGRTPQETQY
TRBV2	TRBJ2-5	ASSEEGETQY
TRBV6-1	TRBJ1-2	ASSESQGLVYGYT
TRBV14	TRBJ1-3	ASSRLSGSGFSGNTIY
TRBV7-9	TRBJ2-3	ASSPSGGGTDTQY
TRBV2	TRBJ1-4	ASSLQGTGVEKLF
TRBV3-1/TRBV3-2	TRBJ1-1	ASSSRGTEAF
TRBV7-2	TRBJ2-7	ASSQTVQGSEQY
TRBV5-1	TRBJ2-3	ASSLGASNTDTQY